Included here is one T cell receptor beta chain sequence, with context. CDR3 length equals 16 residues. Trimming pared 6 bases from V and 0 bases from J, leaving 17 bases between. From germline, CDR1 is SNHLY and CDR2 FYNNEI. This sample is part of a study of blood T cell repertoires in COVID-19. Whole-study context: Sites across the United States, Italy and Spain contributed samples from acute and convalescent COVID-19. In each case, the material was cDNA or gDNA derived from T cells, B-cell-depleted T cells, or PBMCs.

Original data processing: Quantification of nucleated cells was approximated via reference gene primer amplification. The table came from immunoSEQ multiplex PCR; TCRdb's copy has only in-frame clones and leaves some out. V and J calls and clone size are copied from that table; D and trimming were computed from the DNA. Among fewer than 250,000 clones, approximately 86% were seen once, and the ten largest hold 0.72%. This chain uses TRBV2 with TRBJ1-2; possibly TRBD1 for D (5 bases). The receptor was isolated from a man aged 40-50 years with acute or convalescent COVID-19. The specimen sequenced was peripheral blood. This CDR3 is CASSRPGGSTNYGYTF. In DNA, the CDR3 is TGTGCCAGCAGCCGGCCTGGGGGGAGCACTAACTATGGCTACACCTTC.